This is a list of T cell receptor beta chains from one sample in a study of T cells in Graves' hyperthyroidism and ophthalmopathy. TCRdb called the multiplex PCR reads again in MiXCR, with one record for every CDR3 protein. Here the sample spans about 540,000 distinct CDR3 sequences, 40% to 55% being singletons. The material sequenced was peripheral blood or thyroid tissue (not recorded which). These receptors were obtained from a woman aged 18-29 years with Graves' hyperthyroidism. CDR3s include the opening cysteine and the closing phenylalanine or tryptophan. The D gene is left open where the match is weak. A row's size may be missing; if present it is once, few, many or a size class.

J: TRBJ1-2
D: .
V: TRBV7-3
size: .
DNA: TGTGCCAGCAGCTTTTACGGGGGCGGTGGCTACACCTTC
CDR3: CASSFYGGGGYTF

J: TRBJ2-7
D: .
V: TRBV7-2
size: many
DNA: TGTGCCAGCAGCTTATGGGACTTCTACGAGCAGTACTTC
CDR3: CASSLWDFYEQYF

J: TRBJ1-1
D: .
V: TRBV30
size: few
DNA: TGTGCCTGGAGTCAGGGTTTAACTGAAGCTTTCTTT
CDR3: CAWSQGLTEAFF

J: TRBJ1-6
D: .
V: TRBV5-1
size: many
DNA: TGCGCCAGCAGCCCTGGACGGATCTATAATTCACCCCTCCACTTT
CDR3: CASSPGRIYNSPLHF

J: TRBJ2-1
D: TRBD2
V: TRBV7-2
size: few
DNA: TGTGCCAGCAAGGCGATGACGGGAGGGCGAAGTGAGCAGTTCTTC
CDR3: CASKAMTGGRSEQFF

J: TRBJ2-7
D: TRBD2
V: TRBV28
size: many
DNA: TGTGCCAGCAGTTTATTCAGCGGGAGTACCGGGCAGTACGAGCAGTACTTC
CDR3: CASSLFSGSTGQYEQYF

J: TRBJ2-5
D: TRBD1
V: TRBV20-1
size: .
DNA: TGCAGTGCTAGGGACAGGGCAGAGACCCAGTACTTC
CDR3: CSARDRAETQYF

J: TRBJ1-1
D: .
V: TRBV20-1
size: many
DNA: TGCAGTGCTACCACAGACAGACACACTGAAGCTTTCTTT
CDR3: CSATTDRHTEAFF

J: TRBJ1-1
D: TRBD1
V: TRBV19
size: .
DNA: TGTGCCACCGAACCGGGACAGGGGGGATTGAACACTGAAGCTTTCTTT
CDR3: CATEPGQGGLNTEAFF

J: TRBJ1-2
D: TRBD1
V: TRBV4-1
size: many
DNA: TGCGCCAGCAGGCTCCAGGGGGCGGAGGGCTACACCTTC
CDR3: CASRLQGAEGYTF

J: TRBJ2-5
D: .
V: TRBV12-3/TRBV12-4
size: many
DNA: TGTGCCAGCGCCGGGAACCTAGAGACCCAGTACTTC
CDR3: CASAGNLETQYF

J: TRBJ2-7
D: .
V: TRBV7-8
size: .
DNA: TGTGCCAGCAGTACCCAGGGGACCTCCTACGAGCAGTACTTC
CDR3: CASSTQGTSYEQYF

J: TRBJ1-4
D: .
V: TRBV29-1
size: .
DNA: TGCAGCGTTGAAAGCGGGAACGGAAAACTGTTTTTT
CDR3: CSVESGNGKLFF

J: TRBJ1-6
D: TRBD1
V: TRBV7-6
size: .
DNA: TGTGCCAGCAGTTCACAGGGGGATAATTCACCCCTCCACTTT
CDR3: CASSSQGDNSPLHF

J: TRBJ2-2
D: .
V: TRBV12-3/TRBV12-4
size: many
DNA: TGTGCCAGCAGTTACCCCACCGGGGAGCTGTTTTTT
CDR3: CASSYPTGELFF

J: TRBJ1-1
D: .
V: TRBV29-1
size: .
DNA: TGCAGCGTAGTGCTAGCGGGAGGTCCCACTGAAGCTTTCTTT
CDR3: CSVVLAGGPTEAFF

J: TRBJ1-1
D: .
V: TRBV7-9
size: .
DNA: TGTGCCAGCAGCTTAGGGGCCAGGGTGGGCACTGAAGCTTTCTTT
CDR3: CASSLGARVGTEAFF

J: TRBJ2-7
D: .
V: TRBV6-6
size: many
DNA: TGTGCCAGCAGTTACAATCGGGAGAACTACGAGCAGTACTTC
CDR3: CASSYNRENYEQYF

J: TRBJ2-5
D: .
V: TRBV9
size: many
DNA: TGTGCCAGCAGCGTAGTGGCGGGGAGCCAAGAGACCCAGTACTTC
CDR3: CASSVVAGSQETQYF

J: TRBJ2-5
D: .
V: TRBV24-1
size: many
DNA: TGTGCCACCAGTGAAGGTCGGAGCCAAGAGACCCAGTACTTC
CDR3: CATSEGRSQETQYF

J: TRBJ2-7
D: .
V: TRBV7-8
size: once
DNA: TGTGCCAGCAGCGTCCCGGTGTCCTACGAGCAGTACTTC
CDR3: CASSVPVSYEQYF

J: TRBJ1-4
D: .
V: TRBV3-1
size: few
DNA: TGTGCCAGCAGTCAACTGACGGTGACTAATGAAAAACTGTTTTTT
CDR3: CASSQLTVTNEKLFF